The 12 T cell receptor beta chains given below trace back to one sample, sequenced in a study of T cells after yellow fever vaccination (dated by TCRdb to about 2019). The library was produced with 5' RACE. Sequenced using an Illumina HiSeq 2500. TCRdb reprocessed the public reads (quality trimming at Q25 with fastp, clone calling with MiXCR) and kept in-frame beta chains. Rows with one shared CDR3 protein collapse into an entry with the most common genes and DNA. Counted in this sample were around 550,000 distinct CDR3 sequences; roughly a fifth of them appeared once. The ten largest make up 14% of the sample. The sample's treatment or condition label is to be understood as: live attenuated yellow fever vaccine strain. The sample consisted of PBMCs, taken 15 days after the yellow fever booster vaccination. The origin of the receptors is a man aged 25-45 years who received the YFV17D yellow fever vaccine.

The CDR3 coding sequence is TGTGCCAGCAGCTTAGGGGAGCCGGGGGGCCAAGAGACCCAGTACTTC. It encodes CASSLGEPGGQETQYF. The chain combines TRBV7-6 with TRBJ2-5; TRBD2 aligns across 7 bases. CDR3 size: 16 residues. Germline CDR1 and CDR2: SGHVS and FNYEAQ. V lost 1 base, J lost 1 base, and 6 bases stayed unmatched.

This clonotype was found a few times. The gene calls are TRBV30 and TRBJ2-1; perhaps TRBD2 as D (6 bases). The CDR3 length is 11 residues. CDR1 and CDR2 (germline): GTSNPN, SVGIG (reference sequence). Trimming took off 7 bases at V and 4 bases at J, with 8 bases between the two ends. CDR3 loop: CASDYYNEQFF. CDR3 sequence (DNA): TGTGCCTCGGACTATTACAATGAGCAGTTCTTC. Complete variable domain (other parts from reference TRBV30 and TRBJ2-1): SQTIHQWPATLVQPVGSPLSLECTVEGTSNPNLYWYRQAAGRGLQLLFYSVGIGQISSEVPQNLSASRPQDRQFILSSKKLLLSDSGFYLCASDYYNEQFFGPGTRLTVL.

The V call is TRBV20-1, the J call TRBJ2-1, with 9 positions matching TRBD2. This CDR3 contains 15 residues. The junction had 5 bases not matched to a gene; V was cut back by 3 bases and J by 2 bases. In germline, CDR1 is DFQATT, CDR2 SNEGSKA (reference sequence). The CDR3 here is CSASGASGAYNEQFF. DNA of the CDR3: TGCAGTGCTAGTGGGGCTAGCGGGGCCTACAATGAGCAGTTCTTC.

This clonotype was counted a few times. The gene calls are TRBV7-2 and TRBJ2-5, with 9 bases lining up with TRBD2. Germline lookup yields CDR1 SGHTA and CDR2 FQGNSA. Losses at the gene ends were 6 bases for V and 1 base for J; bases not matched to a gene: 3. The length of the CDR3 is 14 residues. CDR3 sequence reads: CASRILAGQETQYF. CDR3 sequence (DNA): TGTGCCAGCAGAATACTAGCGGGCCAAGAGACCCAGTACTTC.

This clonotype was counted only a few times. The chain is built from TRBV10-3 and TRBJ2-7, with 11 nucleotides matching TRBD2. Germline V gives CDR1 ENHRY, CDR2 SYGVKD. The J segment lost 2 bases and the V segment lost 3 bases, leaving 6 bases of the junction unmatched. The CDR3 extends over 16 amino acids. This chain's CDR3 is CAISDSGLADPYEQYF. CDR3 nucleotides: TGTGCCATCAGTGACTCGGGACTAGCGGATCCCTACGAGCAGTACTTC.

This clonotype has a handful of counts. CDR3 in DNA: TGTGCCAGCAGTTCTCCCGGGGCGGGGGGCACAGATACGCAGTATTTT. This sequence encodes CASSSPGAGGTDTQYF. J is TRBJ2-3 and V is TRBV11-2; TRBD2 agrees at 7 bases. Germline values: CDR1 SGHAT, CDR2 FQNNGV. The CDR3 has 16 residues. V trimming: 6 bases; J trimming: 1 base; junction bases outside the gene matches: 10. Complete variable domain (other parts from reference TRBV11-2 and TRBJ2-3): EAGVAQSPRYKIIEKRQSVAFWCNPISGHATLYWYQQILGQGPKLLIQFQNNGVVDDSQLPKDRFSAERLKGVDSTLKIQPAKLEDSAVYLCASSSPGAGGTDTQYFGPGTRLTVL.

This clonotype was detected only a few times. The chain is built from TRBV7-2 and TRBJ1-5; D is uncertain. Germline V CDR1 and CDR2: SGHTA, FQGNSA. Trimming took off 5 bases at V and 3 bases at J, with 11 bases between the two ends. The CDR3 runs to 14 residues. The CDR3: CASSPGRPNQPQHF. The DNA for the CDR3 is TGTGCCAGCAGCCCCGGACGGCCCAATCAGCCCCAGCATTTT. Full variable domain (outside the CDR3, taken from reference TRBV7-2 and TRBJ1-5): GAGVSQSPSNKVTEKGKDVELRCDPISGHTALYWYRQSLGQGLEFLIYFQGNSAPDKSGLPSDRFSAERTGGSVSTLTIQRTQQEDSAVYLCASSPGRPNQPQHFGDGTRLSIL.

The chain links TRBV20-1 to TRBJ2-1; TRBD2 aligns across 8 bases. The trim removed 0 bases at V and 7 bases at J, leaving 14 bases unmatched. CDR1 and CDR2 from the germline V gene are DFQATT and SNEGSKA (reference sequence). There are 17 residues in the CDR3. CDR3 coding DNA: TGCAGTGCTAGAGATCGGTTGGGAGCGGGAGCTAGTAATGAGCAGTTCTTC. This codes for CSARDRLGAGASNEQFF.

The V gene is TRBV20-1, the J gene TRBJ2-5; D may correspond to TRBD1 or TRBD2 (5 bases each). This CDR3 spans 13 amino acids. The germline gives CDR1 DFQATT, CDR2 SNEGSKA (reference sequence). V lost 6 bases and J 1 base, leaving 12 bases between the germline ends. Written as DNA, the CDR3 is TGCAGTGCCCCTCCGGGGACCCAAGAGACCCAGTACTTC. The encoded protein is CSAPPGTQETQYF.

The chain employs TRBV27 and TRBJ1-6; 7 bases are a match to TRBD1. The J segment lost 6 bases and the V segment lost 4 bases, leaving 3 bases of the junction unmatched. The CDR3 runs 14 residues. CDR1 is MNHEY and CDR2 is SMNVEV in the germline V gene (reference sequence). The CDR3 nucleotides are TGTGCCAGCAGTTCAGGACAGGCTAATTCACCCCTCCACTTT. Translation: CASSSGQANSPLHF.

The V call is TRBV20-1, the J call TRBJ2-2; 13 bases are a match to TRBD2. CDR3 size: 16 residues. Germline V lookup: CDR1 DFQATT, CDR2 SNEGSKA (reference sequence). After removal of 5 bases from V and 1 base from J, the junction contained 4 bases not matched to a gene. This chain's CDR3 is CSARTSGRKNTGELFF. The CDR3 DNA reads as TGCAGTGCTCGGACTAGCGGGAGAAAGAACACCGGGGAGCTGTTTTTT.

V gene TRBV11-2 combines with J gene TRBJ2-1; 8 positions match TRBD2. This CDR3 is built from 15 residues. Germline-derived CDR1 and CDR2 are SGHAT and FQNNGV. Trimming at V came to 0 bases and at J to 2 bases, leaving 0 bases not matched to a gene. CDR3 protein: CASSLEREAYNEQFF. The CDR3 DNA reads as TGTGCCAGCAGCTTAGAGCGGGAGGCCTACAATGAGCAGTTCTTC.